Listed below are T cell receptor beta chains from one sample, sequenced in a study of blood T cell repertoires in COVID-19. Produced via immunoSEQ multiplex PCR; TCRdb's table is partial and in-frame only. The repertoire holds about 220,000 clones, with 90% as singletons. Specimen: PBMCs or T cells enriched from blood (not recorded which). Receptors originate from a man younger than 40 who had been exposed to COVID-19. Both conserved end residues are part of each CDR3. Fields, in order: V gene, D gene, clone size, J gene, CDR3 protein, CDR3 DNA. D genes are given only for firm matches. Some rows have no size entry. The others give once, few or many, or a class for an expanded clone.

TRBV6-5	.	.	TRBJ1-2	CASSGAPLTLYGYTF	TGTGCCAGCAGCGGTGCCCCTTTGACACTTTATGGCTACACCTTC
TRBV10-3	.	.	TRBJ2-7	CAIRRATDSYEQYF	TGTGCCATCAGAAGAGCGACAGATTCCTACGAGCAGTACTTC
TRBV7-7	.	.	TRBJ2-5	CASSLATPNQRGGTQYF	TGTGCCAGCAGCTTAGCTACCCCTAACCAGAGAGGCGGGACCCAGTACTTC
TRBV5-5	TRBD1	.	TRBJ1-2	CASSWTGNHGYTF	TGTGCCAGCAGTTGGACAGGGAATCACGGCTACACCTTC
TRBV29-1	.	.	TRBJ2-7	CSVGQAEQYF	TGCAGCGTTGGACAAGCCGAGCAGTACTTC
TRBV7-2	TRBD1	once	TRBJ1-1	CASSLRDRKDEAFF	TGTGCCAGCAGCTTAAGGGACAGGAAGGATGAAGCTTTCTTT
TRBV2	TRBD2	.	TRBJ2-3	CASRPRRLAGLSDTQYF	TGTGCCAGCAGGCCCAGAAGACTAGCGGGACTTTCAGATACGCAGTATTTT
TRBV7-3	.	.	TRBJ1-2	CASSFDRNSGYTF	TGTGCCAGCAGCTTCGACAGAAATAGCGGCTACACCTTC
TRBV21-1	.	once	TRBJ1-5	CASNPTGQATANQPQHF	TGTGCCAGCAACCCTACAGGGCAGGCTACTGCAAATCAGCCCCAGCATTTT
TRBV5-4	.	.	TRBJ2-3	CASSLAQRGLDTQYF	TGTGCCAGCAGCTTGGCACAACGGGGGTTAGATACGCAGTATTTT
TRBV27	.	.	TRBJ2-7	CASQVRGRSYEQYF	TGTGCCAGTCAAGTCCGCGGTCGCTCCTACGAGCAGTACTTC
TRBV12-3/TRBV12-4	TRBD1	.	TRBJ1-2	CASSGDRIYGYTF	TGTGCCAGCAGTGGGGACAGGATCTATGGCTACACCTTC
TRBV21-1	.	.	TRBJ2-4	CASSSPRPGGWIKNIQYF	TGTGCCAGCAGCTCCCCACGGCCAGGGGGCTGGATAAAAAACATTCAGTACTTC
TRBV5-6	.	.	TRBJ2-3	CASSESPGGRWGTDTQYF	TGTGCCAGCAGCGAATCGCCCGGGGGTCGATGGGGCACAGATACGCAGTATTTT
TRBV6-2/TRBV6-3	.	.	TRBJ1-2	CASSYVRTGDTDGYTF	TGTGCCAGCAGTTACGTGAGAACGGGGGATACGGATGGCTACACCTTC
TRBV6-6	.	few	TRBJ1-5	CASSSGDQNQPQHF	TGTGCCAGCAGTTCAGGGGACCAAAATCAGCCCCAGCATTTT
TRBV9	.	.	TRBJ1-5	CASSVDEGREPQHF	TGTGCCAGCAGCGTAGATGAGGGGAGGGAGCCCCAGCATTTT
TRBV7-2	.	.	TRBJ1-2	CASSVDTLYGYTF	TGTGCCAGCAGCGTAGACACCCTCTATGGCTACACCTTC
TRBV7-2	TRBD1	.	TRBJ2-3	CASSPDRVTDTQYF	TGTGCCAGCAGCCCAGACAGGGTAACAGATACGCAGTATTTT
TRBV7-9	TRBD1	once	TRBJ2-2	CASSARDRGPRGGELFF	TGTGCCAGCAGCGCCCGGGACAGGGGACCCCGAGGCGGGGAGCTGTTTTTT
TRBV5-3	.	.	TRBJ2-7	CARSLSGAPGNEQYF	TGTGCCAGAAGCTTGTCAGGGGCGCCTGGCAACGAGCAGTACTTC
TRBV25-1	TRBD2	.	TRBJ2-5	CASSEGLAGGKETQYF	TGTGCCAGCAGTGAGGGACTAGCGGGGGGGAAAGAGACCCAGTACTTC
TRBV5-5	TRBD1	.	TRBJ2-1	CASSFIPGQGIYNEQFF	TGTGCCAGCAGCTTTATTCCGGGACAGGGAATATACAATGAGCAGTTCTTC
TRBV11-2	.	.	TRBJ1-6	CASSLDARSTLHF	TGTGCCAGCAGCTTAGACGCGCGCTCCACCCTCCACTTT
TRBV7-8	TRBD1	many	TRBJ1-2	CASSSGTGVSGYTF	TGTGCCAGCAGCTCTGGGACAGGGGTGAGTGGCTACACCTTC